This passage covers 32 T cell receptor beta chains from one sample sequenced in a study of OX40 agonist ivuxolimab in advanced cancers. This table comes from immunoSEQ multiplex PCR, and its TCRdb copy is limited to in-frame clones, with some not included. The table records tens of thousands of clones, around 90% of them present only once. The material was CD4+ or CD8+ T cells sorted from blood, obtained in a trial of the OX40 agonist ivuxolimab. The receptors derive from an adult with an advanced solid tumor such as melanoma, head and neck, liver or kidney cancer.

This clone was recorded only once. In nucleotides, the CDR3 is TGTGCCAGCAGTGAAGCGCTAATGAGGGTAGCAGGAAACACCATATATTTT. Residues: CASSEALMRVAGNTIYF. The chain links TRBV6-1 to TRBJ1-3; D is undetermined. The germline V gene has CDR1 MNHNS and CDR2 SASEGT. The CDR3 covers 17 residues. The ends were cut back, 0 bases at V and 4 bases at J, with 16 bases in the middle.

The chain has TRBV7-6 and TRBJ2-7; D might be TRBD1 (5 bases). Trimming removed 0 bases at V and 2 bases at J, with 11 bases between. The CDR3 extends over 15 amino acids. Germline V gene data show CDR1 as SGHVS and CDR2 as FNYEAQ. The chain's CDR3 is CASSLAADRTYEQYF. In DNA form, the CDR3 reads TGTGCCAGCAGCTTAGCGGCCGACAGAACCTACGAGCAGTACTTC.

This clone appeared once. This rearrangement joins TRBV6-5 to TRBJ2-1; 13 positions agree with TRBD2. This CDR3 has 16 amino acids. CDR1 and CDR2 from the germline V gene are MNHEY and SVGAGI. Trimming removed 4 bases from V and 8 bases from J; junction bases left unmatched: 8. The CDR3 protein is CASSSRTSGRVDEQFF. CDR3 nucleotide sequence: TGTGCCAGCAGTTCCAGGACTAGCGGGAGAGTGGATGAGCAGTTCTTC.

V usage is TRBV5-6 and J usage is TRBJ1-1, with 9 bases matching TRBD1. The germline gives CDR1 SGHDT, CDR2 YYEEEE. The CDR3 has 14 residues. V shed 3 bases and J 3 bases; nucleotides not matched to a gene: 3. CDR3 nucleotides: TGTGCCAGCAGCTGGACAGGGGTCGACACTGAAGCTTTCTTT. It is translated as CASSWTGVDTEAFF. Filled out from reference TRBV5-6 and TRBJ1-1, the complete variable domain reads DAGVTQSPTHLIKTRGQQVTLRCSPKSGHDTVSWYQQALGQGPQFIFQYYEEEERQRGNFPDRFSGHQFPNYSSELNVNALLLGDSALYLCASSWTGVDTEAFFGQGTRLTVV.

The chain uses TRBV6-5 and TRBJ2-7; 7 nucleotides agree with TRBD2. This CDR3 is 15 amino acids long. The germline V gene has CDR1 MNHEY and CDR2 SVGAGI. V lost 3 bases and J lost 2; bases outside the gene matches: 7. The CDR3 nucleotides are TGTGCCAGCAGTTATGGAGCGGGGCCCCCCTACGAGCAGTACTTC. This translates into CASSYGAGPPYEQYF.

This clone was seen once. The gene calls are TRBV19 and TRBJ2-5, with D unclear. V shed 5 bases and J shed 8 bases, with 18 bases lying between them. Germline-derived CDR1 and CDR2 are LNHDA and SQIVND (reference sequence). This CDR3 has 14 residues. As DNA, the CDR3 is TGTGCCAGTAGTCCCGGGCCGCTGATCGGCACCCAGTACTTC. Encoded protein: CASSPGPLIGTQYF. The full variable domain, rest sourced from reference TRBV19 and TRBJ2-5, is DGGITQSPKYLFRKEGQNVTLSCEQNLNHDAMYWYRQDPGQGLRLIYYSQIVNDFQKGDIAEGYSVSREKKESFPLTVTSAQKNPTAFYLCASSPGPLIGTQYFGPGTRLLVL.

The chain is built from TRBV11-2 and TRBJ1-2, with 8 bases lining up with TRBD1. This CDR3 is built from 18 residues. J lost 1 base, V lost 7 bases, and 17 bases had no gene match. Germline loops: CDR1 SGHAT, CDR2 FQNNGV. This chain's CDR3 is CASTPGQGPLSLNYGYTF. DNA of the CDR3: TGTGCCAGCACTCCTGGACAGGGTCCCCTGAGTCTTAACTATGGCTACACCTTC.

This sequence joins TRBV5-6 and TRBJ2-1, with D possibly being TRBD2 (6 bases). Deletions cut 4 bases from V and 0 bases from J, with 17 bases between. The CDR3 is made up of 17 amino acids. From germline, CDR1 is SGHDT and CDR2 YYEEEE. The CDR3 protein is CASSGRRDYNSYNEQFF. The CDR3, as DNA: TGTGCCAGCAGCGGTCGGCGGGATTATAACTCCTACAATGAGCAGTTCTTC.

The chain has TRBV11-3 and TRBJ2-3, with 7 bases aligning to TRBD1. Trimming cost V 3 bases and J 6 bases; bases outside gene matches: 6. Germline values: CDR1 SGHNT, CDR2 YENEEA. The CDR3 length is 14 residues. The CDR3 protein is CASSLTTGADTQYF. CDR3 nucleotides: TGTGCCAGCAGCTTGACCACAGGGGCGGATACGCAGTATTTT.

The V call is TRBV28, the J call TRBJ2-7; a weak D match, TRBD1 (5 bases). V was pared by 5 bases and J by 2 bases, with 7 bases between. Germline CDR1 MDHEN, CDR2 SYDVKM. The CDR3 loop spans 12 amino acids. Here the CDR3 DNA reads TGTGCCAGCAGTAGCAGGGCCTACGAGCAGTACTTC. This codes for CASSSRAYEQYF.

CDR3 sequence reads: CASSGSTDTQYF. The CDR3 nucleotides are TGCGCCAGCAGCGGTAGCACAGATACGCAGTATTTT. J is TRBJ2-3 and V is TRBV5-1; D call uncertain. The CDR3 totals 12 residues. The germline V and J ends were trimmed by 4 bases and 0 bases, with 3 bases remaining between them. The V gene's germline CDR1 is SGHRS and CDR2 YFSETQ.

The chain recombines TRBV7-6 with TRBJ1-1, with D uncertain. Germline CDR1 and CDR2: SGHVS and FNYEAQ. Trimming pared 8 bases from V and 1 base from J, leaving 5 bases between. The CDR3 consists of 11 residues. CDR3 DNA sequence: TGTGCCAGCGGGAGGAACACTGAAGCTTTCTTT. Translation gives CASGRNTEAFF.

In DNA, the CDR3 is TGTGCCAGCAGCTCAACGATTCTAGCGGGAGCCCACGAGCAGTACTTC. The encoded protein is CASSSTILAGAHEQYF. The chain couples TRBV4-2 to TRBJ2-7; 10 positions agree with TRBD2. The J segment lost 5 bases and the V segment lost 5 bases, leaving 12 bases of the junction unmatched. The CDR3 sequence is 16 residues long. In germline, CDR1 is LGHNA, CDR2 YNFKEQ.

The chain links TRBV4-3 to TRBJ2-6; D may be TRBD1 (6 bases). CDR3 size: 18 residues. The V gene lost 1 base and the J gene lost 0 bases, with 13 bases spanning the gap. CDR1 is LGHNA and CDR2 is YSLEER in the germline V gene. The CDR3 region has the DNA TGCGCCAGCAGCCAAGGTCGTGGGGGCTCCTCTGGGGCCAACGTCCTGACTTTC. The encoded protein is CASSQGRGGSSGANVLTF.

This chain uses TRBV5-6 with TRBJ2-3; weak D call: TRBD1 (5 bases). Trimming removed 0 bases from V and 6 bases from J, with 14 bases in between. Germline-derived CDR1 and CDR2 are SGHDT and YYEEEE. The CDR3 has 15 amino acids. The CDR3 DNA reads as TGTGCCAGCAGCTTGGAGGAAGGGGTGCGCGATACGCAGTATTTT. It is translated as CASSLEEGVRDTQYF. Using reference TRBV5-6 and TRBJ2-3 for the parts outside the CDR3, the full variable domain is DAGVTQSPTHLIKTRGQQVTLRCSPKSGHDTVSWYQQALGQGPQFIFQYYEEEERQRGNFPDRFSGHQFPNYSSELNVNALLLGDSALYLCASSLEEGVRDTQYFGPGTRLTVL.

The chain couples TRBV10-2 to TRBJ2-1; D unresolved. V lost 5 bases and J 1 base, leaving 9 bases between the germline ends. CDR1 and CDR2 (germline): WSHSY, SAAADI. There are 14 residues in the CDR3. Written as DNA, the CDR3 is TGCGCCAGCAGTTTCCCTAATTCCTACAATGAGCAGTTCTTC. Translating it yields CASSFPNSYNEQFF.

The rearrangement joins TRBV4-3 to TRBJ2-5, with D possibly TRBD1 on 6 matching bases. Germline lookup yields CDR1 LGHNA and CDR2 YSLEER. The germline V and J ends were trimmed by 4 bases and 2 bases, with 14 bases remaining between them. CDR3 length equals 15 residues. The CDR3: CASSLGAQGQETQYF. The CDR3 DNA follows: TGCGCCAGCAGCCTGGGGGCACAGGGTCAAGAGACCCAGTACTTC.

The V gene is TRBV7-8, the J gene TRBJ2-1; D ambiguous. Germline V gene lookup returns CDR1 SGHVS and CDR2 FQNEAQ. The CDR3 covers 12 residues. Trimming stripped 3 bases from V and 7 bases from J, with 7 bases between. The CDR3 sequence: CASSFGYNEQFF. The CDR3 DNA reads TGTGCCAGCAGCTTTGGTTATAATGAGCAGTTCTTC.

The chain links TRBV4-1 to TRBJ2-7, with 7 bases aligning to TRBD1. Germline V gene lookup returns CDR1 MGHRA and CDR2 YSYEKL. The trim removed 3 bases at V and 4 bases at J, leaving 12 bases unmatched. CDR3 length equals 16 residues. CDR3 nucleotides: TGCGCCAGCAGCCACAGCCGCGAGGGGGCCGGATACGAGCAGTACTTC. Its protein is CASSHSREGAGYEQYF.

The chain has TRBV19 and TRBJ2-1; D is perhaps TRBD2 (6 bases). The CDR3 has 14 amino acids. Germline-derived CDR1 and CDR2 are LNHDA and SQIVND (reference sequence). With 8 bases removed from V and 3 bases from J, the gap between germline ends came to 14 bases. CDR3 DNA sequence: TGTGCCAGTCTCACGGACTACTGCTACAATGAGCAGTTCTTC. This translates into CASLTDYCYNEQFF.

This chain links TRBV28 with TRBJ2-3, with D tentatively TRBD1 (5 bases). The CDR3 totals 16 residues. Germline CDR1 and CDR2: MDHEN and SYDVKM. V lost 3 bases, J lost 3 bases, and 16 bases lay in between. CDR3 bases: TGTGCCAGCAGTTTTCCAGGGAAAGGGGTGACAGATACGCAGTATTTT. It encodes CASSFPGKGVTDTQYF.

V usage is TRBV15 and J usage is TRBJ2-2; D possibly corresponds to TRBD1 (6 bases). Germline values: CDR1 LNHNV, CDR2 YYDKDF (reference sequence). This CDR3 comprises 16 residues. Trimming pared 3 bases from V and 0 bases from J, leaving 11 bases between. Written as DNA, the CDR3 is TGTGCCACCAGCAGGGACAGAGACGCGAACACCGGGGAGCTGTTTTTT. Its translation: CATSRDRDANTGELFF.

The chain is built from TRBV9 and TRBJ2-7; D is undetermined. The V gene lost 4 bases and the J gene lost 3 bases, with 14 bases spanning the gap. Germline CDR1 reads SGDLS; CDR2 reads YYNGEE. This CDR3 comprises 14 residues. In DNA, the CDR3 is TGTGCCAGCAGCCTTCAAGGGCAGGACTACGAGCAGTACTTC. It codes for CASSLQGQDYEQYF.

The chain employs TRBV19 and TRBJ2-1, with D hard to call. This CDR3 is built from 13 residues. Trimming took 3 bases from V and 4 from J, leaving 7 bases between them. Germline V gene sequence: CDR1 LNHDA, CDR2 SQIVND (reference sequence). The CDR3 DNA sequence: TGTGCCAGTAGTATCGGGTTGTACAATGAGCAGTTCTTC. The encoded protein is CASSIGLYNEQFF.

The chain employs TRBV28 and TRBJ2-1; maybe TRBD1 (5 bases). V shed 3 bases and J shed 6 bases, with 12 bases lying between them. The CDR3 runs to 14 residues. CDR1 and CDR2 from the germline V gene are MDHEN and SYDVKM. The CDR3 sequence is CASSFPREGNEQFF. In DNA, the CDR3 is TGTGCCAGCAGTTTCCCCAGGGAAGGCAATGAGCAGTTCTTC.

This clone appeared once. The chain recombines TRBV4-3 with TRBJ2-2; 12 bases align to TRBD2. Germline values: CDR1 LGHNA, CDR2 YSLEER. CDR3 length: 15 residues. J was trimmed by 5 bases and V by 2 bases; bases with no gene match: 0. The CDR3 DNA sequence: TGCGCCAGCAGCCAACTAGCGGGAGGGACCGGGGAGCTGTTTTTT. Translation gives CASSQLAGGTGELFF.

J is TRBJ2-3 and V is TRBV27; 10 bases fit TRBD2. CDR3 length: 15 amino acids. V was pared by 5 bases and J by 2 bases, with 4 bases of the junction left unmatched. CDR1 is MNHEY, CDR2 SMNVEV, per germline (reference sequence). The CDR3 coding sequence is TGTGCCAGCAGTCGGACTAGCGGCCTCACAGATACGCAGTATTTT. The encoded protein is CASSRTSGLTDTQYF.

This clone was seen a single time. This chain uses TRBV6-4 with TRBJ1-5, with D unclear. V lost 5 bases to trimming and J lost 5 bases, with 13 bases between them. The CDR3 sequence is 14 residues long. Germline V gene data show CDR1 as MRHNA and CDR2 as SNTAGT. This CDR3 reads CASSRVGIDQPQHF. The DNA of the CDR3 is TGTGCCAGCAGTAGGGTCGGGATAGATCAGCCCCAGCATTTT.

The chain has TRBV5-4 and TRBJ2-1; TRBD1 agrees at 10 bases. The CDR3 extends over 13 amino acids. V trimming: 4 bases; J trimming: 7 bases; junction bases outside the gene matches: 2. Per the germline V gene, CDR1 is SGHNT and CDR2 is YYREEE (reference sequence). CDR3 residues: CASSPDRGNEQFF. As DNA, the CDR3 is TGTGCCAGCAGCCCGGACAGGGGGAATGAGCAGTTCTTC.

The CDR3 DNA follows: TGTGCCAGCAGCGTCCAGGTCGGGGGCGCGTGGTACGAGCAGTACTTC. Residues: CASSVQVGGAWYEQYF. The chain joins TRBV5-5 to TRBJ2-7; either TRBD1 or TRBD2 may supply D (6 bases each). The CDR3 runs to 16 residues. Looked up from germline, CDR1 is SGHKS and CDR2 is YYEKEE (reference sequence). Between the trimmed V and J ends, which lost 4 bases and 4 bases, there was a span of 21 bases.

This chain links TRBV7-9 with TRBJ2-2, with D perhaps TRBD2 (5 bases). Germline-derived CDR1 and CDR2 are SEHNR and FQNEAQ (reference sequence). Trimming removed 2 bases at V and 6 bases at J, with 10 bases between. This CDR3 has 14 amino acids. The chain's CDR3 is CASSLFKRAGELFF. DNA of the CDR3: TGTGCCAGCAGCTTATTTAAGAGGGCCGGGGAGCTGTTTTTT.

This CDR3 is CASSQDGAGNYGYTF. Here the CDR3 DNA reads TGCGCCAGCAGCCAAGACGGCGCAGGGAACTATGGCTACACCTTC. The gene calls are TRBV4-3 and TRBJ1-2, with D possibly being TRBD1 (5 bases). Trimming left V 0 bases short and J 2 bases short, with 10 bases between. This CDR3 region has 15 residues. Looked up from germline, CDR1 is LGHNA and CDR2 is YSLEER.